This T cell receptor beta chain originates from a study of shared clonotypes between healthy human individuals. Overall study: CD8 memory received one plate per donor, CD8 naive two, CD4 memory three and CD4 naive three. Findings of the study overall: Roughly 5.3% of naive CD4 clonotypes were common to a few donors.

The CDR3 is 15 residues long. Trimming stripped 6 bases from V and 0 bases from J, with 11 bases between. Per the germline V gene, CDR1 is SGHTA and CDR2 is FQGTGA. The donor cohort consisted entirely of Caucasian adults residing in Nashville, Tennessee. Genomic DNA belonging to each subset was distributed in equal measure over several immunoSEQ plates. Libraries were prepared by immunoSEQ multiplex PCR; TCRdb keeps only in-frame clonotypes and omits some of them. In the table there are roughly 1,100,000 clones, around 75% of which are singletons. In the case of this clone: Its antigen remains unidentified.

The TCR comes from a man between 18 and 29 years old in good health. Sequenced input: memory CD4+ T cells sorted from blood. Subset indicated: CD45RA-negative fraction. The gene calls are TRBV7-3 and TRBJ2-2, with D unresolved. CDR3 sequence: CASSFSAANTGELFF. CDR3 sequence (DNA): TGTGCCAGCAGTTTTTCCGCTGCGAACACCGGGGAGCTGTTTTTT. Filled out from reference TRBV7-3 and TRBJ2-2, the complete variable domain reads GAGVSQTPSNKVTEKGKYVELRCDPISGHTALYWYRQSLGQGPEFLIYFQGTGAADDSGLPNDRFFAVRPEGSVSTLKIQRTERGDSAVYLCASSFSAANTGELFFGEGSRLTVL.